A selection of T cell receptor beta chains follows, all from one sample in a study of cytotoxic CD8 clonotypes in ibrutinib-treated CLL. Only in-frame clones appear in the TCRdb table, and some are missing; sequencing was by immunoSEQ multiplex PCR. The top ten clones hold roughly a quarter of a sample with 50,000 or so clones, roughly three fifths of them seen once. The sequences come from PBMCs, collected after 24 months of ibrutinib treatment. These receptors were collected from a human donor with chronic lymphocytic leukemia. Both conserved end residues are part of each CDR3.

j_call cdr3_length v_call cdr3_aa
TRBJ2-3 18 TRBV7-6 CASSLVAITGAVLDTQYF
TRBJ2-3 14 TRBV4-1 CASSRGGDTDTQYF
TRBJ1-6 18 TRBV10-3 CAIRQMDRPALNNSPLHF
TRBJ2-1 16 TRBV14 CASSPLRPEAGDEQFF
TRBJ1-5 14 TRBV6-6 CASRSERGARTQHF
TRBJ1-4 16 TRBV5-1 CASSPYGQGINEKLFF
TRBJ2-1 14 TRBV11-2 CASSLEVRVNEQFF
TRBJ1-2 14 TRBV6-6 CASTGAGQSYGYTF
TRBJ2-7 14 TRBV13 CASSLGLASDEQYF
TRBJ2-7 12 TRBV29-1 CSVHTGAYEQYF
TRBJ2-2 16 TRBV7-8 CASSLSPSGATGELFF
TRBJ2-3 16 TRBV4-1 CASSPRGSGGDDTQYF
TRBJ2-1 15 TRBV7-9 CASSLGEGLYNEQFF
TRBJ2-5 13 TRBV7-8 CASSRQGAMTQYF
TRBJ1-3 15 TRBV5-6 CASSWIQGIGNTIYF
TRBJ1-2 14 TRBV6-1 CASSQTGLGYGYTF
TRBJ2-3 14 TRBV5-1 CASSFLPAPDTQYF
TRBJ1-2 11 TRBV29-1 CSAGQGYGYTF
TRBJ1-2 13 TRBV5-4 CASSLGGGYGYTF
TRBJ2-1 15 TRBV2 CASSERDRGIDEQFF
TRBJ1-1 14 TRBV5-6 CASSWGAANTEAFF
TRBJ2-3 16 TRBV9 CASSVVSSGGVDTQYF
TRBJ2-2 17 TRBV19 CASSLDGTGGSTGELFF
TRBJ1-2 15 TRBV6-6 CASTNGGQGNHGYTF
TRBJ1-2 15 TRBV6-1 CASSDGQTPREGYTF
TRBJ2-1 15 TRBV6-1 CASSERLASYNEQFF
TRBJ2-7 12 TRBV29-1 CSFRQGHYEQYF
TRBJ2-5 15 TRBV10-3 CAISMTSGMSETQYF
TRBJ2-2 12 TRBV13 CASSRVIGELFF
TRBJ2-1 15 TRBV5-4 CASSEGTGAYNEQFF
TRBJ1-5 16 TRBV9 CASSVVGPREGQPQHF
TRBJ2-5 17 TRBV5-4 CASSSIPHTREEETQYF
TRBJ1-6 16 TRBV27 CASRGQSSSYNSPLHF
TRBJ2-7 16 TRBV5-4 CASSLGPSGRFGEQYF
TRBJ1-1 17 TRBV10-3 CAISEWGGARADTEAFF
TRBJ1-1 15 TRBV7-9 CASSPPSGRDTEAFF
TRBJ1-2 15 TRBV9 CASSPQGQGGYGYTF
TRBJ2-7 15 TRBV27 CASSFGRDRGYEQYF
TRBJ1-5 18 TRBV6-1 CASSERGGQGASNQPQHF
TRBJ1-2 15 TRBV5-1 CASSATGQGARGYTF